The 7 T cell receptor beta chains in this list originate from one sample, sequenced in a study of cytomegalovirus exposure and HLA in healthy donors. TCRdb's copy holds only in-frame clones and misses some; the assay was immunoSEQ multiplex PCR. The repertoire holds 100,000 to 150,000 clones, with 75% to 90% as singletons. Material for sequencing was PBMCs. The receptors were gathered from a man aged 18 to 29 in good health and CMV-seropositive.

The chain uses TRBV5-1 and TRBJ1-6; 7 bases line up with TRBD1. Trimming cost V 4 bases and J 0 bases; bases outside gene matches: 7. CDR3 length: 17 amino acids. Germline loops: CDR1 SGHRS, CDR2 YFSETQ. CDR3 nucleotide sequence: TGCGCCAGCAGCGCCGGGACAGCCCGCTCCTATAATTCACCCCTCCACTTT. Residues: CASSAGTARSYNSPLHF.

The rearrangement joins TRBV15 to TRBJ2-1; 8 bases are a match to TRBD2. This CDR3 has 15 amino acids. Unmatched junction bases numbered 5, after V lost 4 bases and J lost 3 bases. Looked up from germline, CDR1 is LNHNV and CDR2 is YYDKDF (reference sequence). CDR3 coding DNA: TGTGCCACCAGCATCTTGGCGGGGGGCTACAATGAGCAGTTCTTC. Residues: CATSILAGGYNEQFF.

The gene calls are TRBV6-5 and TRBJ2-5; 9 bases fit TRBD1. Trimming cost V 4 bases and J 4 bases; bases outside gene matches: 7. Germline CDR1 reads MNHEY; CDR2 reads SVGAGI. This CDR3 has 15 residues. CDR3: CASSSTGGRRETQYF. The CDR3 DNA follows: TGTGCCAGCAGTTCAACAGGGGGCAGGAGAGAGACCCAGTACTTC.

This chain connects TRBV19 to TRBJ1-5, with TRBD1 matching 11 bases. Germline V CDR1 and CDR2: LNHDA, SQIVND (reference sequence). The V segment lost 5 bases and the J segment 2 bases; nucleotides outside the gene matches: 11. The CDR3 loop spans 18 amino acids. CDR3 nucleotides: TGTGCCAGTAGTGTCAAGGGACAGGGGGTTGTCGGCAATCAGCCCCAGCATTTT. It translates to CASSVKGQGVVGNQPQHF.

This chain connects TRBV7-9 to TRBJ2-7; no definite D call. Germline V gives CDR1 SEHNR, CDR2 FQNEAQ (reference sequence). The CDR3 runs 11 residues. V was cut by 8 bases and J by 2 bases, with 7 bases left in between. CDR3: CASGSPYEQYF. For the CDR3, the DNA is TGTGCCAGCGGCAGTCCCTACGAGCAGTACTTC. The full variable domain, completed using reference TRBV7-9 and TRBJ2-7, is DTGVSQNPRHKITKRGQNVTFRCDPISEHNRLYWYRQTLGQGPEFLTYFQNEAQLEKSRLLSDRFSAERPKGSFSTLEIQRTEQGDSAMYLCASGSPYEQYFGPGTRLTVT.

In its sample, this clone was seen once. The V and J genes are TRBV18 and TRBJ2-7, with TRBD1 identical over 10 bases. The ends lost 5 bases at V and 2 bases at J; junction bases unmatched: 3. This CDR3 spans 14 amino acids. Per germline, CDR1 KGHSH and CDR2 LQKENI. Written as DNA, the CDR3 is TGTGCCAGCTCATCTGGACAGGGGGCCTACGAGCAGTACTTC. This codes for CASSSGQGAYEQYF.

V and J are TRBV7-6 and TRBJ2-6, with TRBD2 as a possible D gene (5 bases). V lost 4 bases and J lost 2, with 6 bases in between. The germline CDR1 and CDR2 sequences are SGHVS and FNYEAQ. The CDR3 sequence is 14 residues long. CDR3 residues: CASSSGAGANVLTF. The CDR3 DNA follows: TGTGCCAGCAGCTCCGGGGCTGGGGCCAACGTCCTGACTTTC.